What follows are 22 T cell receptor beta chains derived from one specimen sequenced in a study of T-cell memory formation after mild COVID-19. TCRdb recomputed calls from the 5' RACE reads with MiXCR, one row per CDR3 protein. The sample yields about 140,000 distinct CDR3 sequences, under 30% seen once. Input material: PBMCs or a T cell subset sorted from them (not recorded which). These receptor sequences come from an adult woman who had mild COVID-19 (a few samples of this study predate the infection). Cell type and time point are not known.

The rearrangement uses TRBV30 and TRBJ2-7; D not resolved. Germline V gene sequence: CDR1 GTSNPN, CDR2 SVGIG (reference sequence). The CDR3 length is 14 residues. The CDR3 nucleotides read TGTGCTGCAAACCGCGGTTCCTCATCCTACGAGCAGTACTTC. Residues: CAANRGSSSYEQYF.

The gene calls are TRBV12-3 or TRBV12-4 and TRBJ1-5, with D hard to call. The CDR3 contains 13 residues. Trimming cost V 3 bases and J 4 bases, with 7 bases left between them. The CDR3 reads CASSFGGNQPQHF. The DNA for the CDR3 is TGTGCCAGCAGTTTCGGAGGGAATCAGCCCCAGCATTTT.

The genes are TRBV5-4 and TRBJ1-2; D not resolved. V lost 4 bases to trimming and J lost 0 bases, with 13 bases between them. Per germline, CDR1 SGHNT and CDR2 YYREEE (reference sequence). The CDR3 runs 15 residues. Here the CDR3 reads CASSPTALANYGYTF. CDR3 sequence (DNA): TGTGCCAGCAGCCCAACAGCGTTAGCTAACTATGGCTACACCTTC.

This clonotype was detected only a few times. The rearrangement uses TRBV2 and TRBJ2-1; 9 bases are shared with TRBD2. The CDR3 runs to 13 residues. Trimming cost V 4 bases and J 8 bases; bases outside gene matches: 3. From germline, CDR1 is SNHLY and CDR2 FYNNEI. The CDR3 region has the DNA TGTGCCAGCAGTGTGCTAGCGGGACATGAGCAGTTCTTC. It codes for CASSVLAGHEQFF.

The rearrangement uses TRBV3-1 and TRBJ2-2; 11 bases are a match to TRBD2. The CDR3 totals 18 residues. Germline CDR1 LGHDT, CDR2 YNNKEL (reference sequence). The trim removed 4 bases at V and 3 bases at J, leaving 10 bases unmatched. As DNA, the CDR3 is TGTGCCAGCAGCCCAATAACTAGCGGGAGAACTCACACCGGGGAGCTGTTTTTT. Protein product: CASSPITSGRTHTGELFF. Based on the CDR3 plus reference TRBV3-1 and TRBJ2-2, the full variable domain is DTAVSQTPKYLVTQMGNDKSIKCEQNLGHDTMYWYKQDSKKFLKIMFSYNNKELIINETVPNRFSPKSPDKAHLNLHINSLELGDSAVYFCASSPITSGRTHTGELFFGEGSRLTVL.

This clonotype was seen just once. The gene calls are TRBV12-3 or TRBV12-4 and TRBJ2-1; TRBD1 is a possible D gene (5 bases). V dropped 5 bases and J dropped 3 bases, with 8 bases sitting between them. This CDR3 is built from 13 residues. This CDR3 reads CASSAGHYNEQFF. The CDR3 bases are TGTGCCAGCAGTGCCGGACACTACAATGAGCAGTTCTTC.

The rearrangement uses TRBV20-1 and TRBJ2-1; 9 bases line up with TRBD2. Trimming at V came to 1 base and at J to 9 bases, leaving 10 bases not matched to a gene. Germline CDR1 DFQATT, CDR2 SNEGSKA (reference sequence). The length of the CDR3 is 15 residues. CDR3 region: CSARGLLAGNREQFF. The CDR3 coding sequence is TGCAGTGCTAGAGGTCTACTAGCGGGTAATCGTGAGCAGTTCTTC.

This clonotype was observed a handful of times. V usage is TRBV29-1 and J usage is TRBJ2-7, with D hard to call. The germline CDR1 and CDR2 sequences are SQVTM and ANQGSEA. V lost 7 bases, J lost 2 bases, and 12 bases lay in between. The CDR3 loop spans 12 amino acids. CDR3: CSALGQTYEQYF. The DNA for the CDR3 is TGCAGCGCTCTTGGGCAGACCTACGAGCAGTACTTC.

The chain joins TRBV9 to TRBJ1-2; a possible D gene is TRBD1 (6 bases). Germline values: CDR1 SGDLS, CDR2 YYNGEE. Trimming removed 0 bases at V and 3 bases at J, with 21 bases between. The CDR3 runs to 18 residues. For the CDR3, the DNA is TGTGCCAGCAGCGTAGCATCGCGGGTGCAGGGGAGGGACTATGGCTACACCTTC. It is translated as CASSVASRVQGRDYGYTF.

This clonotype turned up a few times. The chain is built from TRBV12-3 or TRBV12-4 and TRBJ2-1, with a possible D match to TRBD1 (6 bases). The CDR3 totals 15 residues. V lost 3 bases to trimming and J lost 4 bases, with 13 bases between them. The CDR3 coding sequence is TGTGCCAGCAGTTTGCGGCAGGGGATGTACAATGAGCAGTTCTTC. This sequence encodes CASSLRQGMYNEQFF.

V is TRBV5-6 and J is TRBJ2-5, with D tentatively TRBD2 (5 bases). The germline CDR1 and CDR2 sequences are SGHDT and YYEEEE. This CDR3 is built from 17 residues. The V end lost 2 bases, the J end lost 3 bases, and 20 bases lay between the germline ends. CDR3 DNA: TGTGCCAGCAGCTTCTTCGGCCTTATAGGAGGCGAAGAGACCCAGTACTTC. Translating it yields CASSFFGLIGGEETQYF. The full variable domain, in which reference TRBV5-6 and TRBJ2-5 provide the parts outside the CDR3, is DAGVTQSPTHLIKTRGQQVTLRCSPKSGHDTVSWYQQALGQGPQFIFQYYEEEERQRGNFPDRFSGHQFPNYSSELNVNALLLGDSALYLCASSFFGLIGGEETQYFGPGTRLLVL.

In its sample, this clonotype was seen a few times. The gene calls are TRBV5-1 and TRBJ2-7; the match to TRBD1 covers 9 bases. The J segment lost 3 bases and the V segment lost 3 bases, leaving 10 bases of the junction unmatched. CDR3 size: 16 residues. Germline CDR1 reads SGHRS; CDR2 reads YFSETQ. CDR3 loop: CASSSMAGTGSYEQYF. CDR3 coding DNA: TGCGCCAGCAGCTCCATGGCCGGGACAGGGAGCTACGAGCAGTACTTC.

The V call is TRBV24-1, the J call TRBJ2-7; 10 bases agree with TRBD1. The CDR3 is 15 amino acids. Looked up from germline, CDR1 is KGHDR and CDR2 is SFDVKD. V shed 4 bases, J shed 5 bases, and the junction held 7 bases outside the gene matches. The CDR3 loop is CATSDRDRGDNEQYF. The CDR3 DNA is TGTGCCACCAGTGACCGGGACAGGGGAGATAACGAGCAGTACTTC.

This clonotype was counted many times. The chain joins TRBV7-9 to TRBJ1-1; tentatively, D is TRBD1 (6 bases). Germline V CDR1 and CDR2: SEHNR, FQNEAQ (reference sequence). Between the trimmed V and J ends, which lost 5 bases and 8 bases, there was a span of 21 bases. The CDR3 consists of 15 residues. This CDR3 reads CASSTVAGGPTEAFF. The CDR3 nucleotides read TGTGCCAGCAGCACCGTGGCGGGGGGCCCTACCGAAGCTTTCTTT.

This clonotype turned up a few times. The rearrangement uses TRBV20-1 and TRBJ2-2; TRBD1 agrees at 9 bases. The CDR3 totals 13 residues. Germline assignment: CDR1 DFQATT and CDR2 SNEGSKA (reference sequence). Trimming cost V 5 bases and J 7 bases; bases outside gene matches: 5. CDR3 bases: TGCAGTGCTGTCGACAGGGGGATCGGGGAGCTGTTTTTT. Its protein is CSAVDRGIGELFF.

This clonotype has a handful of counts. This rearrangement joins TRBV7-9 to TRBJ1-1; 7 positions agree with TRBD1. CDR3 size: 17 residues. CDR1 SEHNR and CDR2 FQNEAQ come from the germline V gene (reference sequence). Unmatched junction bases numbered 17, after V lost 1 base and J lost 9 bases. CDR3 DNA: TGTGCCAGCAGCTTAGAGAGGGACAGTTCCCTAACACGGAAAGCTTTCTTT. Its protein is CASSLERDSSLTRKAFF.

The J gene is TRBJ2-7, the V gene TRBV5-6, with 9 bases lining up with TRBD1. Germline lookup yields CDR1 SGHDT and CDR2 YYEEEE. V was clipped by 4 bases and J by 6 bases; unmatched bases: 5. This CDR3 has 13 residues. The CDR3 loop is CASSRDRVPEQYF. The CDR3 bases are TGTGCCAGCAGCCGGGACAGGGTTCCCGAGCAGTACTTC.

This clonotype was seen repeatedly, ten times or more. The chain recombines TRBV28 with TRBJ2-7; 7 positions match TRBD1. The CDR3 contains 13 residues. Germline-derived CDR1 and CDR2 are MDHEN and SYDVKM. J gave up 0 bases and V 7 bases, and 3 bases lay outside the gene matches. The DNA for the CDR3 is TGTGCCAGCAAACAGGGGCTCTCCTACGAGCAGTACTTC. Its translation: CASKQGLSYEQYF.

For the CDR3, the DNA is TGTGCCAGCACTCGTGGGAACACTGAAGCTTTCTTT. Its translation is CASTRGNTEAFF. This chain links TRBV6-1 with TRBJ1-1, with D uncertain. The V gene's germline CDR1 is MNHNS and CDR2 SASEGT. The V gene lost 7 bases and the J gene lost 1 base, with 7 bases spanning the gap. The CDR3 totals 12 residues.

There are many counts of this clonotype. V gene TRBV7-9 combines with J gene TRBJ2-3, with D unclear. CDR1 and CDR2 (germline): SEHNR, FQNEAQ (reference sequence). The CDR3 contains 12 residues. V was pared by 5 bases and J by 6 bases, with 9 bases between. The CDR3 nucleotides are TGTGCCAGCAGCCTCCTAGGGGATACGCAGTATTTT. This gives the protein CASSLLGDTQYF.

The rearrangement joins TRBV7-2 to TRBJ2-3; 9 bases line up with TRBD2. V dropped 3 bases and J dropped 4; count of bases not matched to a gene: 8. Per the germline V gene, CDR1 is SGHTA and CDR2 is FQGNSA. The CDR3 loop spans 16 amino acids. CDR3 amino acids: CASSFGAGGFADTQYF. The CDR3 nucleotides are TGTGCCAGCAGCTTCGGAGCGGGAGGTTTCGCAGATACGCAGTATTTT.

This clonotype was observed a few times. This sequence joins TRBV5-5 and TRBJ1-2; D remains ambiguous. Germline loops: CDR1 SGHKS, CDR2 YYEKEE (reference sequence). There are 14 residues in the CDR3. Trimming removed 0 bases from V and 4 bases from J, with 10 bases in between. DNA of the CDR3: TGTGCCAGCAGCTTGGGCCGGGATGCCTATGGCTACACCTTC. This translates into CASSLGRDAYGYTF.